Each of the 19 T cell receptor delta chains below was sequenced from the same sample in a study of γδ T cells in repeated Plasmodium falciparum infection. TCRdb made new clone calls on the multiplex PCR reads using CATT. Seen here are over 55,000 delta-chain clones, approximately 1.5% observed once, and the top ten hold about 15%. Vgamma9/Vdelta2+ and Vdelta2-negative gammadelta T cells were flow-sorted from PBMC for bulk sequencing. Sequencing used gamma-delta T cells from blood. The receptors were sampled from a pool of human donors (malaria-infected and uninfected, not separated).

Points on this clone: It differs at one base from a far larger clone, so likely a read error. At the DNA level, this CDR3 is encoded by other sequences in the same sample as well. The J gene was not called, though the V gene is TRDV2; the D call TRDD3 from the table was never checked on the DNA. Germline V gives CDR1 GEAIGNYY, CDR2 EKD. The CDR3 loop spans 23 amino acids. CDR3: CACGKHFLMRGIRSRGCTDKLIF. CDR3 bases: TGTGCCTGTGGCAAACACTTCCTAATGAGGGGGATACGCTCCCGGGGTTGCACCGATAAGCTCATCTTT.

This clone appeared many times. This may be a read error, as it is one base from a much larger clone. V and J are TRDV1 and TRDJ1, with 8 nucleotides matching TRDD3. CDR3 size: 26 residues. The germline gives CDR1 TSWWSYY, CDR2 QGS. The CDR3 DNA sequence: TGTGCTCTTGTGGAACCTTCACCCTTTTCTACGTTTATACTACTGGGGGCCCCGGCGTACACCGATAAACTCATCTTT. Translation gives CALVEPSPFSTFILLGAPAYTDKLIF.

Regarding this clone: TCRdb's protein, taken from a much larger clone, differs from this DNA's translation at residue 11, likely owing to a read error; the protein displayed comes from the DNA. This sequence joins TRDV1 and TRDJ1, with 7 bases that match TRDD3. TCRdb carries no J gene annotation; the J gene was assigned here by matching the DNA with germline. Germline CDR1 and CDR2: TSWWSYY and QGS. The CDR3 spans 20 residues. The V segment lost 4 bases and the J segment 2 bases; nucleotides outside the gene matches: 22. The CDR3 nucleotides read TGTGCTCTTGGGGCCGCCTTCGGCTGGTGGAGGATACGGGGGACCGATAAACTCATCTTT. This encodes CALGAAFGWWRIRGTDKLIF.

A few counts support this clone. A far bigger clonotype differs at one base, so this is likely a read error. The chain uses TRDV3 and TRDJ1; D may correspond to TRDD2 or TRDD3 (8 bases each). The J gene was missing in TCRdb and was found by matching the end of the DNA to germline. V lost 5 bases, J lost 0 bases, and 31 bases lay in between. The CDR3 loop spans 19 amino acids. Per the germline V gene, CDR1 is TVYSNPD and CDR2 is GDNSRS (reference sequence). The CDR3 DNA is TGTGCCCACCGGCCTTCCTATCCGCTGGGGGACTTGTACACCGATAAACTCATCTTT. The encoded protein is CAHRPSYPLGDLYTDKLIF.

This clone was seen only a few times. This rearrangement joins TRDV1 to TRDJ1; possible D gene TRDD3, 9 bases. TCRdb carries no J gene annotation; the J gene was assigned here by matching the DNA with germline. CDR3 size: 25 residues. Trimming shortened V by 1 base and J by 0 bases, and 39 bases separated the two germline ends. Germline V gives CDR1 TSWWSYY, CDR2 QGS. The CDR3 loop is CALGEPSYAPLLGDPVPVYTDKLIF. As DNA, the CDR3 is TGTGCTCTTGGGGAACCTTCCTACGCCCCTTTACTGGGGGACCCGGTACCCGTATACACCGATAAACTCATCTTT.

Comment on this clone: A far larger clone is a single base away, which makes a read error likely. Other DNA sequences in this sample translate to the same CDR3. The chain has TRDV1 and TRDJ1; D gene uncertain. No J gene is reported in TCRdb; it was inferred here by comparing the DNA with germline. The CDR3 has 22 residues. The germline gives CDR1 TSWWSYY, CDR2 QGS. Trimming cost V 1 base and J 1 base, with 31 bases left between them. CDR3 sequence (DNA): TGTGCTCTTGGGGAACCCGGTCCCTTTTGCCGTACGGTAGCCGGGTGCACCGATAAACTCATCTTT. Translation: CALGEPGPFCRTVAGCTDKLIF.

There are many counts of this clone. The protein held in TCRdb is that of a much larger clone and does not match this DNA's translation at residue 3, likely because of a read error; the protein shown is translated from the DNA. The chain has TRDV1 and TRDJ3; maybe TRDD3 (8 bases). Germline V gene sequence: CDR1 TSWWSYY, CDR2 QGS. The CDR3 is made up of 25 amino acids. The CDR3 bases are TGTGCTCCTGGGGATCCAATTTTCCTACAGGGGGATAACCGTGCGGACTCCTGGGACACCCGACAGATGTTTTTC. It encodes CAPGDPIFLQGDNRADSWDTRQMFF.

This clone has more than one count but fewer than ten. This DNA's translation and the protein TCRdb lists, from a much larger clone, do not match at residue 16, likely due to a read error; the protein shown is translated from the DNA. V usage is TRDV2 and J usage is TRDJ1, with 7 bases aligning to TRDD3. The J gene is absent in TCRdb and was assigned here via DNA matching to germline. J gave up 3 bases and V 0 bases, and 24 bases lay outside the gene matches. CDR1 is GEAIGNYY, CDR2 EKD, per germline. The CDR3 is made up of 21 amino acids. The chain's CDR3 is CACDTPYQAFKGDSDADKLIF. CDR3 nucleotides: TGTGCCTGTGACACCCCTTATCAGGCCTTCAAGGGGGATTCTGACGCCGATAAACTCATCTTT.

At least ten counts were recorded for this clone. The protein TCRdb lists belongs to a much larger clone and differs from this DNA's translation at residue 9, which points to a read error; the protein shown is made from the DNA. This rearrangement joins TRDV1 to TRDJ2; the D gene could be TRDD1 or TRDD3 (5 bases each). Germline matching of the DNA provided the J gene here, since TCRdb leaves it blank. V was shortened by 2 bases and J by 4 bases, with 29 bases between the two germline ends. This CDR3 is 21 amino acids long. Germline V gene sequence: CDR1 TSWWSYY, CDR2 QGS. The CDR3 spells CALGEESYREMGKGETAQLFF. The CDR3 nucleotides read TGTGCTCTTGGGGAAGAGTCGTACCGTGAAATGGGCAAAGGGGAGACAGCACAACTCTTCTTT.

Notes on this clone: TCRdb's protein for this DNA is that of a much larger clone and differs from the translation at residue 12, likely a read error; the protein shown is the DNA translation. The V gene is TRDV3, the J gene TRDJ1; a weak D match, TRDD3 (7 bases). CDR1 TVYSNPD and CDR2 GDNSRS come from the germline V gene (reference sequence). The V gene lost 3 bases and the J gene lost 5 bases, with 37 bases spanning the gap. The CDR3 is 20 amino acids. CDR3 nucleotides: TGTGCCTTCCTTAGCCCCTTTCCTAAAAGGGGGATGCGGAAAGCGGATAAACTCATCTTT. It specifies CAFLSPFPKRGMRKADKLIF. Complete variable domain (other parts from reference TRDV3 and TRDJ1): CDKVTQSSPDQTVASGSEVVLLCTYDTVYSNPDLFWYRIRPDYSFQFVFYGDNSRSEGADFTQGRFSVKHILTQKAFHLVISPVRTEDSATYYCAFLSPFPKRGMRKADKLIFGKGTRVTVEP.

Regarding this clone: The protein in TCRdb stems from a much larger clone and differs at residue 11 from this DNA's translation, likely a read error; here the protein is translated from the DNA. This chain links TRDV1 with TRDJ1; 10 nucleotides match TRDD3. CDR1 TSWWSYY and CDR2 QGS come from the germline V gene. Trimming removed 2 bases from V and 3 bases from J; junction bases left unmatched: 9. This CDR3 is built from 17 residues. CDR3 sequence reads: CALGEAVYWGIADKLIF. In nucleotides, the CDR3 is TGTGCTCTTGGGGAAGCTGTGTACTGGGGGATTGCCGATAAACTCATCTTT.

In regard to this clone: This probably arose from a read error, given a far larger clone one base away. The identical CDR3 is also encoded by other nucleotide sequences in the sample. V and J are TRDV3 and TRDJ1, with 10 bases that match TRDD3. The CDR3 spans 19 residues. Per the germline V gene, CDR1 is TVYSNPD and CDR2 is GDNSRS (reference sequence). CDR3 DNA: TGCGCCTTTAATCCCCGGGGGATACGGGCCTCTGGGGACACCGATAAACTCATCTTT. Protein sequence: CAFNPRGIRASGDTDKLIF.

Note on this clone: The mismatch at residue 14 between this DNA's translation and the TCRdb protein of a much larger clone likely reflects a read error; the protein shown is translated from the DNA. This sequence joins TRDV1 and TRDJ1, with a possible D match to TRDD2 (9 bases). The J gene, absent from TCRdb, was called here by matching the DNA to germline. Germline V gene sequence: CDR1 TSWWSYY, CDR2 QGS. The CDR3 loop spans 26 amino acids. Trimming cost V 2 bases and J 1 base, with 44 bases left between them. The CDR3 DNA follows: TGTGCTCTTGGGGAAGCGGGGCCTTCCTACGGGAGGAGTGCTGGGGGACCCCGTTGGGTCACCGATAAACTCATCTTT. Encoded protein: CALGEAGPSYGRSAGGPRWVTDKLIF.

This clone was found a few times. TCRdb lists the protein of a much larger clone for this DNA, which differs at residue 5, so this is likely a read error; the protein given here is translated from the DNA itself. The chain is built from TRDV1 and TRDJ1; D gene unclear. The germline V gene encodes CDR1 TSWWSYY and CDR2 QGS. Trimming took 4 bases from V and 6 from J, leaving 9 bases between them. CDR3 length: 12 residues. Here the CDR3 DNA reads TGTGCTCTTGGGGTACCAGCGCATAAACTCATCTTT. It encodes CALGVPAHKLIF.

Of note for this clone: TCRdb's listed protein matches a much larger clone and diverges from this DNA's translation at residue 16, likely through a read error; the protein shown comes from the DNA. The V gene is TRDV1, the J gene TRDJ1; D is uncertain. This CDR3 is 18 amino acids long. The V gene's germline CDR1 is TSWWSYY and CDR2 QGS. CDR3: CALGEVYPRESYTDKPIF. The CDR3 DNA follows: TGTGCTCTTGGGGAAGTGTACCCGCGGGAATCGTACACCGATAAACCCATCTTT.

As to this clone: TCRdb's entry gives the protein of a much larger clone, which mismatches this DNA's translation at residue 10, likely from a read error; the protein reported here is translated from the DNA. V gene TRDV2 combines with J gene TRDJ1; D gene uncertain. No J gene was available from TCRdb, and it was assigned here by a germline match of the DNA. Trimming removed 3 bases from V and 6 bases from J, with 37 bases in between. The CDR3 consists of 21 residues. Germline V CDR1 and CDR2: GEAIGNYY, EKD. The DNA of the CDR3 is TGTGCCTGTGACCCAATAACGCCTGAGGATTCGAGCCCGGGGCCTCTTAATAAACTCATCTTT. Translating it yields CACDPITPEDSSPGPLNKLIF.

This clone has only a few counts. The likely explanation is a read error, given a far larger clone one base away. The sample holds other DNA sequences that translate to the same CDR3. This chain links TRDV2 with TRDJ1, with TRDD3 identical over 10 bases. TCRdb offers no J gene call, so here the DNA was matched to germline to obtain one. The CDR3 sequence is 17 residues long. Germline CDR1 reads GEAIGNYY; CDR2 reads EKD. The CDR3 loop is CACGLLGDYLYTDKLIF. Written as DNA, the CDR3 is TGTGCCTGTGGTTTACTGGGGGATTACTTGTACACTGATAAACTCATCTTT.

Concerning this clone itself: TCRdb assigns this DNA the protein of a much larger clone, which departs from its translation at residue 8; this likely reflects a read error, and the protein shown comes from translating the DNA. For the CDR3, the DNA is TGTGCTCTTGGGGAAGGTCCCCACTGGGGGCCCCGCACCACCTTGACAGCACAACTCTTCTTT. This codes for CALGEGPHWGPRTTLTAQLFF. J is TRDJ2 and V is TRDV1, with 8 positions matching TRDD3. TCRdb is silent on the J gene; assignment here came from matching the DNA to germline. J gave up 2 bases and V 2 bases, and 19 bases lay outside the gene matches. The CDR3 runs 21 residues. Germline assignment: CDR1 TSWWSYY and CDR2 QGS.

As concerns this clone: For this DNA, TCRdb reports the protein of a much larger clone, which diverges at residue 10, most likely from a read error; the protein presented here is translated directly from the DNA. This chain uses TRDV1 with TRDJ4, with TRDD3 matching 13 bases. With 0 bases clipped from V and 3 bases from J, the junction kept 28 bases outside the gene matches. Germline assignment: CDR1 TSWWSYY and CDR2 QGS. The CDR3 consists of 24 residues. CDR3 sequence (DNA): TGTGCTCTTGGGGAACTGATACCCCACCCTCCGCCCTGGGCACACTGGGGGATACGAGGACCCCTGATCTTT. This gives the protein CALGELIPHPPPWAHWGIRGPLIF.